What follows are 22 T cell receptor beta chains derived from one specimen sequenced in a study of cytomegalovirus exposure and HLA in healthy donors. Vbeta (60) and Jbeta (13) primers were used in the PCR. Libraries were prepared by immunoSEQ multiplex PCR; TCRdb keeps only in-frame clonotypes and omits some of them. The repertoire holds over 150,000 clones, over 75% seen once, with around 2% in the top ten. The sample consisted of PBMCs. These receptors originate from a human donor in good health.

The genes are TRBV27 and TRBJ2-7; possibly TRBD2 for D (5 bases). Looked up from germline, CDR1 is MNHEY and CDR2 is SMNVEV (reference sequence). The CDR3 is made up of 13 amino acids. Trimming cost V 7 bases and J 2 bases, with 12 bases left between them. CDR3 bases: TGTGCCAGCACCGGGATTACCCCCTACGAGCAGTACTTC. It specifies CASTGITPYEQYF.

The genes are TRBV7-9 and TRBJ1-5; 11 nucleotides align to TRBD1. From germline, CDR1 is SEHNR and CDR2 FQNEAQ (reference sequence). J gave up 8 bases and V 3 bases, and 6 bases lay outside the gene matches. CDR3 length equals 15 residues. The CDR3 region is CASSFGTGGMEPQHF. DNA of the CDR3: TGTGCCAGCAGCTTCGGGACAGGGGGTATGGAGCCCCAGCATTTT.

To note about this clone: The junction departs from germline at one end; a sequencing error may be responsible. The chain has TRBV4-3 and TRBJ2-7, with D tentatively TRBD1 (6 bases). This CDR3 contains 15 residues. CDR1 and CDR2 from the germline V gene are LGHNA and YSLEER. The CDR3 region has the DNA TGCGTCAGCAGCCACCTACAGGGACCCGTCCACGAGCAGTACTTC. Translated: CVSSHLQGPVHEQYF.

This clone was counted only a few times. The V call is TRBV6-4, the J call TRBJ1-4, with D tentatively TRBD1 (6 bases). Germline values: CDR1 MRHNA, CDR2 SNTAGT. V lost 5 bases and J 6 bases, leaving 13 bases between the germline ends. The CDR3 totals 14 residues. The CDR3 DNA is TGTGCCAGCAGTCGGGACATGGGGGATGAAAAACTGTTTTTT. Protein: CASSRDMGDEKLFF.

Only a few counts were recorded for this clone. The V and J genes are TRBV6-1 and TRBJ1-2, with TRBD1 as a possible D gene (5 bases). The V and J ends lost 4 bases and 1 base respectively, with 10 bases between them. Germline V gives CDR1 MNHNS, CDR2 SASEGT. The CDR3 spans 14 residues. In DNA, the CDR3 is TGTGCCAGCAGTGCAGGGCCCGGTAACTATGGCTACACCTTC. Translation gives CASSAGPGNYGYTF.

The chain combines TRBV5-4 with TRBJ2-5; 7 nucleotides line up with TRBD1. Trimming at V came to 1 base and at J to 5 bases, leaving 2 bases not matched to a gene. CDR1 is SGHNT and CDR2 is YYREEE in the germline V gene (reference sequence). The length of the CDR3 is 13 residues. The CDR3 reads CASSLQGVETQYF. DNA for the CDR3: TGTGCCAGCAGCTTGCAGGGGGTGGAGACCCAGTACTTC.

This chain links TRBV28 with TRBJ2-1; 11 bases are shared with TRBD2. CDR3 length: 15 residues. The J segment lost 6 bases and the V segment lost 3 bases, leaving 4 bases of the junction unmatched. Germline V lookup: CDR1 MDHEN, CDR2 SYDVKM. This CDR3 reads CASSFRLAGSNEQFF. DNA of the CDR3: TGTGCCAGCAGTTTCCGACTAGCGGGGAGCAATGAGCAGTTCTTC. Full variable domain (remainder filled in from reference TRBV28 and TRBJ2-1): DVKVTQSSRYLVKRTGEKVFLECVQDMDHENMFWYRQDPGLGLRLIYFSYDVKMKEKGDIPEGYSVSREKKERFSLILESASTNQTSMYLCASSFRLAGSNEQFFGPGTRLTVL.

This clone was found once. The chain recombines TRBV9 with TRBJ2-3; weak D call: TRBD2 (6 bases). This CDR3 is 14 amino acids long. Germline V CDR1 and CDR2: SGDLS, YYNGEE. Trimming took 0 bases from V and 4 from J, leaving 9 bases between them. CDR3 coding DNA: TGTGCCAGCAGCGTAGGACTAGTGGCAGATACGCAGTATTTT. Protein product: CASSVGLVADTQYF.

This rearrangement joins TRBV5-1 to TRBJ1-1; 10 bases map to TRBD1. This CDR3 contains 15 residues. Looked up from germline, CDR1 is SGHRS and CDR2 is YFSETQ. Trimming took 3 bases from V and 5 from J; bases not matched to a gene: 7. The CDR3 DNA reads as TGCGCCAGCAGCTATCCCGGGACAGGGGAAACTGAAGCTTTCTTT. This encodes CASSYPGTGETEAFF.

This chain's CDR3 is CASSRRGEQFF. In DNA form, the CDR3 reads TGCGCCAGCAGCCGTCGCGGTGAGCAGTTCTTC. The gene calls are TRBV4-1 and TRBJ2-1; D gene ambiguous. The germline V gene has CDR1 MGHRA and CDR2 YSYEKL. The V and J ends lost 4 bases and 9 bases respectively, with 7 bases between them. This CDR3 is 11 amino acids long.

The chain couples TRBV5-8 to TRBJ1-5; no firm D call. The germline V gene encodes CDR1 SGHTS and CDR2 YDEGEE. The CDR3 length is 14 residues. Between the trimmed V and J ends, which lost 0 bases and 4 bases, there was a span of 8 bases. As DNA, the CDR3 is TGTGCCAGCAGCTTGGCGGGGATAAATCAGCCCCAGCATTTT. Its translation is CASSLAGINQPQHF. Full variable domain (missing parts from reference TRBV5-8 and TRBJ1-5): EAGVTQSPTHLIKTRGQQATLRCSPISGHTSVYWYQQALGLGLQFLLWYDEGEERNRGNFPPRFSGRQFPNYSSELNVNALELEDSALYLCASSLAGINQPQHFGDGTRLSIL.

CDR3 region: CASSPTGTGGGEQYF. CDR3 sequence (DNA): TGCGCCAGCAGCCCGACCGGGACAGGGGGTGGCGAGCAGTACTTC. The rearrangement uses TRBV4-1 and TRBJ2-7; 11 nucleotides line up with TRBD1. V lost 4 bases, J lost 6 bases, and 8 bases stayed unmatched. The germline gives CDR1 MGHRA, CDR2 YSYEKL. The CDR3 is 15 amino acids.

CDR3 in DNA: TGTGCCAGCAGTAACAACAGGGTTGGCTACGAGCAGTACTTC. It codes for CASSNNRVGYEQYF. This rearrangement joins TRBV7-2 to TRBJ2-7, with D tentatively TRBD1 (6 bases). Deletions cut 6 bases from V and 3 bases from J, with 15 bases between. Germline loops: CDR1 SGHTA, CDR2 FQGNSA. CDR3 length: 14 residues. The full variable domain, with the rest looked up from reference TRBV7-2 and TRBJ2-7, is GAGVSQSPSNKVTEKGKDVELRCDPISGHTALYWYRQSLGQGLEFLIYFQGNSAPDKSGLPSDRFSAERTGGSVSTLTIQRTQQEDSAVYLCASSNNRVGYEQYFGPGTRLTVT.

This clone was detected only once. The V gene is TRBV5-1, the J gene TRBJ2-7; 8 bases are shared with TRBD1. Unmatched junction bases numbered 7, after V lost 4 bases and J lost 4 bases. Germline-derived CDR1 and CDR2 are SGHRS and YFSETQ. This CDR3 contains 14 residues. The CDR3 loop reads CASSRDRSVYEQYF. The CDR3 nucleotides are TGCGCCAGCAGCCGGGACAGGAGCGTTTACGAGCAGTACTTC.

The chain recombines TRBV7-9 with TRBJ2-3; 11 nucleotides line up with TRBD2. V lost 7 bases and J lost 1; bases outside the gene matches: 4. In germline, CDR1 is SEHNR, CDR2 FQNEAQ (reference sequence). There are 15 residues in the CDR3. The DNA for the CDR3 is TGTGCCAGCATAGCGGGGGGGCCGGGCACAGATACGCAGTATTTT. Encoded protein: CASIAGGPGTDTQYF.

The chain employs TRBV4-3 and TRBJ2-2; 8 bases fit TRBD2. Per the germline V gene, CDR1 is LGHNA and CDR2 is YSLEER. The CDR3 consists of 16 residues. J gave up 7 bases and V 0 bases, and 7 bases lay outside the gene matches. This chain's CDR3 is CASSQDARGGVGELFF. CDR3 in DNA: TGCGCCAGCAGCCAAGACGCCCGGGGGGGAGTCGGGGAGCTGTTTTTT.

This rearrangement joins TRBV27 to TRBJ1-5; no clear D gene. CDR1 MNHEY and CDR2 SMNVEV come from the germline V gene (reference sequence). Trimming shortened V by 3 bases and J by 4 bases, and 10 bases separated the two germline ends. The CDR3 runs 14 residues. The CDR3 reads CASSFGGPNQPQHF. The CDR3 DNA reads TGTGCCAGCAGTTTCGGCGGGCCTAATCAGCCCCAGCATTTT.

In DNA, the CDR3 is TGTGCCAGCAGCGTAGACCAGTCCCGCACAGATACGCAGTATTTT. Amino acid sequence: CASSVDQSRTDTQYF. The V gene is TRBV9, the J gene TRBJ2-3; unclear D gene. CDR1 and CDR2 (germline): SGDLS, YYNGEE. The CDR3 length is 15 residues. The V and J ends lost 0 bases and 1 base respectively, with 9 bases between them.

The chain joins TRBV2 to TRBJ1-1; D unclear. V was cut by 3 bases and J by 0 bases, with 5 bases left in between. This CDR3 comprises 13 residues. Germline CDR1 reads SNHLY; CDR2 reads FYNNEI. The CDR3 loop is CASSEGLNTEAFF. CDR3 DNA: TGTGCCAGCAGTGAGGGCTTGAACACTGAAGCTTTCTTT.

The rearrangement links TRBV7-9 to TRBJ2-7, with TRBD1 identical over 9 bases. V was pared by 1 base and J by 5 bases, with 6 bases of the junction left unmatched. The CDR3 length is 15 residues. Germline V gives CDR1 SEHNR, CDR2 FQNEAQ (reference sequence). CDR3 sequence reads: CASSLVGQGIDEQYF. The CDR3 region has the DNA TGTGCCAGCAGCTTAGTCGGACAGGGGATCGACGAGCAGTACTTC.

Turning to this clone: Mismatch with germline at one junction end may stem from a read error. This chain connects TRBV7-9 to TRBJ1-1; D is possibly TRBD1 (6 bases). Germline V gives CDR1 SEHNR, CDR2 FQNEAQ (reference sequence). The CDR3 runs to 12 residues. The CDR3 region is CSSSGRGDEAFF. CDR3 DNA sequence: TGTTCCAGCAGCGGCAGGGGTGATGAAGCTTTCTTT.

This chain links TRBV7-6 with TRBJ2-1; D perhaps matches TRBD2 (5 bases). The CDR3 consists of 13 residues. The V gene lost 5 bases and the J gene lost 7 bases, with 12 bases spanning the gap. Germline lookup yields CDR1 SGHVS and CDR2 FNYEAQ. The CDR3 is CASSAATTNEQFF. The CDR3 DNA reads as TGTGCCAGCAGCGCCGCGACTACAAATGAGCAGTTCTTC.